These T cell receptor beta chains were read from a single sample in a study of blood T cell repertoires in COVID-19. Sequencing was performed with immunoSEQ multiplex PCR; in TCRdb, only in-frame clones are kept and a portion is missing. There are fewer than 300,000 clones in the sample; about 87% occur only once, and 1.2% lies in the top ten. Specimen: PBMCs or T cells enriched from blood (not recorded which). The receptors were sampled from a woman aged 40 to 49 with acute COVID-19. CDR3s include the opening cysteine and the closing phenylalanine or tryptophan. The D gene is left open where the match is weak. The size field is filled for only some rows; it gives once, few, many or a size class.

d_call	clone_size	v_call	j_call	cdr3_aa	cdr3_nt
TRBD2	.	TRBV5-1	TRBJ2-1	CASSFTGTTYNEQFF	TGCGCCAGCAGCTTCACCGGGACTACCTACAATGAGCAGTTCTTC
.	.	TRBV18	TRBJ1-2	CASSPIMEAGRLYGYTF	TGTGCCAGCTCACCTATAATGGAGGCAGGCCGACTCTATGGCTACACCTTC
.	.	TRBV5-4	TRBJ2-2	CASRSGGGTGELFF	TGTGCCAGCAGGAGTGGGGGAGGCACCGGGGAGCTGTTTTTT
.	.	TRBV5-1	TRBJ2-1	CASSLREQGGNEQFF	TGCGCCAGCAGCTTACGCGAACAGGGTGGCAATGAGCAGTTCTTC
TRBD1	once	TRBV2	TRBJ2-7	CASTPWTGNEQYF	TGTGCCAGCACTCCTTGGACAGGGAACGAGCAGTACTTC
TRBD2	.	TRBV24-1	TRBJ2-2	CATSDFGGRAGGELFF	TGTGCCACCAGTGATTTCGGCGGGAGGGCCGGCGGGGAGCTGTTTTTT
.	.	TRBV12-5	TRBJ1-2	CASGDSPSSYTF	TGTGCTAGTGGAGACTCACCCAGTAGCTACACCTTC
.	once	TRBV21-1	TRBJ2-1	CASSNKLAGTDASPSVNEQFF	TGTGCCAGCAGCAACAAACTTGCCGGGACGGATGCCTCACCTAGCGTGAATGAGCAGTTCTTC
TRBD1	.	TRBV28	TRBJ1-5	CASSLGTGPEPQHF	TGTGCCAGCAGTTTAGGGACAGGCCCCGAGCCCCAGCATTTT
TRBD1	.	TRBV7-2	TRBJ2-3	CASRRTGPDTQYF	TGTGCCAGCAGACGGACAGGTCCAGATACGCAGTATTTT
TRBD1	once	TRBV29-1	TRBJ1-1	CSALPGTGTNTEAFF	TGCAGCGCCCTTCCCGGGACAGGCACGAACACTGAAGCTTTCTTT
.	.	TRBV5-6	TRBJ2-3	CASSLGQRISDTQYF	TGTGCCAGCAGCTTGGGGCAGCGGATCTCAGATACGCAGTATTTT
.	.	TRBV21-1	TRBJ1-1	CASSIHDRKKGTEAFF	TGTGCCAGCAGCATCCACGACAGGAAAAAGGGCACTGAAGCTTTCTTT
.	.	TRBV6-5	TRBJ2-1	CASSYSPEAYNDQFF	TGTGCCAGCAGTTACTCTCCGGAGGCCTACAATGATCAGTTCTTC
.	.	TRBV19	TRBJ1-1	CASSTRRNTEAFF	TGTGCCAGTAGTACGCGTAGGAACACTGAAGCTTTCTTT
.	.	TRBV7-9	TRBJ1-2	CASSLAQNNYGYTF	TGTGCCAGCAGCTTGGCACAAAATAACTATGGCTACACCTTC
TRBD2	.	TRBV11-2	TRBJ2-2	CASSVSGRAFGLFF	TGTGCCAGCAGCGTTAGCGGGAGGGCCTTCGGGCTGTTTTTT
.	.	TRBV13	TRBJ1-2	CASSQRQRILYGYTF	TGTGCCAGCAGCCAAAGACAGAGGATACTCTATGGCTACACCTTC
TRBD2	once	TRBV29-1	TRBJ2-3	CSVEFSGSGDTQYF	TGCAGCGTTGAGTTTAGCGGGAGCGGAGATACGCAGTATTTT
.	.	TRBV11-2	TRBJ2-2	CASSFQAGELFF	TGTGCCAGCAGCTTTCAGGCCGGGGAGCTGTTTTTT
TRBD1	few	TRBV5-1	TRBJ1-3	CASSGNTGGSGNTIYF	TGCGCCAGCAGCGGCAATACAGGGGGCTCTGGAAACACCATATATTTT
TRBD1	.	TRBV18	TRBJ1-5	CASSPRRQGNNQPQHF	TGTGCCAGCTCACCACGGAGACAGGGGAACAATCAGCCCCAGCATTTT
.	.	TRBV20-1	TRBJ1-1	CSASRRRSITEAFF	TGCAGTGCTAGTCGGCGTCGGAGCATCACTGAAGCTTTCTTT
.	.	TRBV7-9	TRBJ1-5	CASSLDWNQPQHF	TGTGCCAGCAGCTTAGACTGGAATCAGCCCCAGCATTTT
TRBD2	.	TRBV13	TRBJ2-1	CASRIFTGLAGGNEQFF	TGTGCCTCTAGGATCTTTACGGGACTAGCGGGAGGCAATGAGCAGTTCTTC
.	.	TRBV3-1/TRBV3-2	TRBJ2-1	CASSHPGTSYNEQFF	TGTGCCAGCAGCCACCCGGGAACCTCCTACAATGAGCAGTTCTTC
.	.	TRBV7-6	TRBJ1-2	CASSRVPGDKTGYTF	TGTGCCAGCAGCCGTGTACCGGGAGACAAGACGGGCTACACCTTC
.	.	TRBV6-5	TRBJ2-3	CATIRTANSDTQYF	TGTGCCACGATAAGGACAGCCAACTCAGATACGCAGTATTTT
TRBD1	.	TRBV27	TRBJ1-5	CASSSTGTGANQPQHF	TGTGCCAGCAGTTCAACCGGGACAGGGGCCAATCAGCCCCAGCATTTT
TRBD1	once	TRBV6-5	TRBJ1-6	CASSYGDRRDSPLHF	TGTGCCAGCAGTTACGGGGACAGGAGGGATTCACCCCTCCACTTT
TRBD1	.	TRBV10-3	TRBJ1-1	CAISRTGGVRTEAFF	TGTGCCATCAGTAGGACAGGGGGAGTTCGGACTGAAGCTTTCTTT
.	.	TRBV18	TRBJ1-1	CASSQGSRPEAFF	TGTGCCAGCTCGCAGGGGTCCAGGCCTGAAGCTTTCTTT
TRBD1	.	TRBV28	TRBJ2-5	CASSKGQGGTQYF	TGTGCCAGCAGCAAAGGACAGGGTGGGACCCAGTACTTC
.	once	TRBV4-1	TRBJ2-1	CASSHGLGLISYNEQFF	TGCGCCAGCAGCCATGGGTTGGGGCTTATATCCTACAATGAGCAGTTCTTC
TRBD2	few	TRBV5-4	TRBJ2-1	CASSTGLAGGPNGNNEQFF	TGTGCCAGCAGCACGGGTCTAGCGGGAGGGCCTAATGGTAACAATGAGCAGTTCTTC
TRBD2	.	TRBV15	TRBJ2-5	CATSPLTSGEQETQYF	TGTGCCACCAGCCCCCTGACTAGCGGGGAGCAAGAGACCCAGTACTTC
.	.	TRBV3-1/TRBV3-2	TRBJ1-2	CASSQDFNGIGYTF	TGTGCCAGCAGCCAAGATTTTAACGGGATTGGCTACACCTTC
.	.	TRBV19	TRBJ1-2	CASSLLGQNYGYTF	TGTGCCAGTAGCCTACTAGGACAGAACTATGGCTACACCTTC
TRBD1	.	TRBV7-2	TRBJ1-6	CASRTPGQGNSPLHF	TGTGCCAGCAGAACTCCGGGACAGGGTAATTCACCCCTCCACTTT
TRBD1	.	TRBV6-2/TRBV6-3	TRBJ1-1	CASSYATGGTEAFF	TGTGCCAGCAGTTACGCCACAGGGGGGACTGAAGCTTTCTTT
TRBD1	few	TRBV7-3	TRBJ1-6	CASSPNRGHSSYNSPLHF	TGTGCCAGCAGCCCCAACAGGGGACACTCCTCCTATAATTCACCCCTCCACTTT
TRBD2	.	TRBV27	TRBJ2-3	CASGALAGVVDTQYF	TGTGCCAGCGGAGCGCTAGCGGGAGTTGTAGATACGCAGTATTTT
.	.	TRBV5-5	TRBJ1-1	CASTLSGGRVFKTEAFF	TGTGCCAGCACCTTGTCGGGGGGGCGCGTCTTCAAGACTGAAGCTTTCTTT
TRBD1	.	TRBV5-1	TRBJ1-6	CASSSGTEDNSPLHF	TGCGCCAGCAGCTCCGGGACAGAAGATAATTCACCCCTCCACTTT
TRBD2	.	TRBV10-3	TRBJ2-7	CAIKRLAEAYEQYF	TGTGCCATCAAAAGACTAGCGGAAGCCTACGAGCAGTACTTC
.	few	TRBV7-8	TRBJ1-1	CASSLDLRRTEAFF	TGTGCCAGCAGCTTAGATTTACGGAGGACTGAAGCTTTCTTT
.	.	TRBV12-5	TRBJ1-2	CASGPGYGYTF	TGTGCTAGTGGACCAGGGTATGGCTACACCTTC